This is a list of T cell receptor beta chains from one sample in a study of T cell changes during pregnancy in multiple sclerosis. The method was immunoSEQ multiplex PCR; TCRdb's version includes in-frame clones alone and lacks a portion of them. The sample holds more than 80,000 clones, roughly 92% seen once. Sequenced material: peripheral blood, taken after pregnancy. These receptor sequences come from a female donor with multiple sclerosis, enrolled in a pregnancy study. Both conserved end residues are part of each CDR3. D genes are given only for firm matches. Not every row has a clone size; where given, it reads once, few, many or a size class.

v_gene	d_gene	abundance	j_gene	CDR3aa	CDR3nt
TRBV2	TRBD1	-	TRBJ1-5	CASSLRDRGGNQPQHF	TGTGCCAGCAGTCTTAGGGACAGGGGCGGCAATCAGCCCCAGCATTTT
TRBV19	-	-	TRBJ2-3	CASTRRGLTDTQYF	TGTGCCAGTACCAGGCGGGGTCTCACAGATACGCAGTATTTT
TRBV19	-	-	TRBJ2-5	CASSATAVQETQYF	TGTGCCAGTTCCGCAACAGCTGTCCAAGAGACCCAGTACTTC
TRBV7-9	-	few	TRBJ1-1	CASSLGGGNTEAFF	TGTGCCAGCAGCTTAGGAGGGGGGAACACTGAAGCTTTCTTT
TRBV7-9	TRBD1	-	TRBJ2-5	CASSSGQGGFTAQETQYF	TGTGCCAGCAGCTCAGGACAGGGGGGATTTACGGCCCAAGAGACCCAGTACTTC
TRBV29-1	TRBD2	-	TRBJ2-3	CSAKGLTSGDTDTQYF	TGCAGCGCCAAGGGCCTGACTAGCGGGGACACAGATACGCAGTATTTT
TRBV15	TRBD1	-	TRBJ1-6	CATSRGAGTGYNSPLHF	TGTGCCACCAGCAGGGGAGCCGGGACAGGGTATAATTCACCCCTCCACTTT
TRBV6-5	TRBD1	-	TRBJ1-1	CASAGQGVRAFF	TGTGCCTCAGCCGGGCAGGGGGTGCGTGCTTTCTTT
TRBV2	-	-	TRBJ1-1	CASSDSGRGNTEAFF	TGTGCCAGCAGTGACTCGGGCAGGGGGAACACTGAAGCTTTCTTT
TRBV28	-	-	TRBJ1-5	CASRIGGRMGGNQPQHF	TGTGCCAGCAGGATAGGGGGAAGAATGGGTGGCAATCAGCCCCAGCATTTT